A single TCR beta chain is shown here with its context. Antigen unknown. This entry belongs to a study of shared clonotypes between healthy human individuals. Sorted-subset replicate PCRs used about 200 ng DNA, some 33,000 T cell genomes. Under the authors' procedure: ImmunoSEQ sequences covered only the junction and lacked quality scores; filtering therefore differed. Clones were read by immunoSEQ multiplex PCR, and TCRdb kept only the in-frame ones, dropping some. That table supplies the V and J calls and clone size; D and trimming were determined from the DNA. Among around 600,000 clones listed, roughly 95% were seen once. CDR3 length equals 13 residues. J gave up 6 bases and V 6 bases, and 6 bases lay outside the gene matches. Germline values: CDR1 SGDLS, CDR2 YYNGEE. Study-level results: It was expected that sequencing depth would affect clonotype sharing among donors. Richness estimates generally favored naive over memory subsets.

Naive CD8 cells comprised CD45RO-negative, CCR7-positively selected cells, excluding terminally differentiated effector memory CD45RA+ cells. V is TRBV9 and J is TRBJ2-1; 7 nucleotides line up with TRBD1. The sample was naive CD8+ T cells sorted from blood. The origin of this receptor is a woman in her 30s in good health. CDR3 bases: TGTGCCAGCACCAGACAGGGTGGCAATGAGCAGTTCTTC. This translates into CASTRQGGNEQFF.